These T cell receptor beta chains were read from a single sample in a study of prognosis after radiotherapy for stage I lung cancer. TCRdb reprocessed the multiplex PCR reads via MiXCR and lists one record per CDR3 protein. Altogether roughly 26,000 distinct CDR3 sequences are present, approximately 29% being singletons, with the ten largest covering roughly 35%. The sample in question was PBMCs, obtained before or after stereotactic body radiation therapy (not recorded which). The source is a donor over 45 with non-small cell lung cancer. CDR3s include the opening cysteine and the closing phenylalanine or tryptophan. Each record gives: clone size, V gene, J gene, D gene, CDR3 protein, CDR3 DNA. The D gene is left open where the match is weak. Part of the rows lack a size; the others show once, few, many or a class for expanded clones.

abundance: many
v_gene: TRBV20-1
j_gene: TRBJ1-1
d_gene: -
CDR3aa: CSARDRYRMNTEAFF
CDR3nt: TGCAGTGCTAGAGATCGATACAGGATGAACACTGAAGCTTTCTTT

abundance: -
v_gene: TRBV7-2
j_gene: TRBJ2-2
d_gene: -
CDR3aa: CASSLRPIGWGNTGELFF
CDR3nt: TGTGCCAGCAGCTTACGTCCTATCGGGTGGGGGAACACCGGGGAGCTGTTTTTT

abundance: many
v_gene: TRBV7-2
j_gene: TRBJ2-7
d_gene: TRBD1
CDR3aa: CASTVDRENEQYF
CDR3nt: TGTGCCAGCACCGTAGACAGGGAAAACGAGCAGTACTTC

abundance: -
v_gene: TRBV24-1
j_gene: TRBJ2-7
d_gene: -
CDR3aa: CATSDYDQYEQYF
CDR3nt: TGTGCCACCAGTGACTATGACCAATACGAGCAGTACTTC

abundance: many
v_gene: TRBV20-1
j_gene: TRBJ2-7
d_gene: -
CDR3aa: CSVTAAWAYEQYF
CDR3nt: TGCAGTGTTACTGCGGCCTGGGCCTACGAGCAGTACTTC

abundance: -
v_gene: TRBV10-3
j_gene: TRBJ2-7
d_gene: TRBD1
CDR3aa: CAIRRDRVEEQYF
CDR3nt: TGTGCCATCAGGCGGGACAGGGTGGAAGAGCAGTACTTC

abundance: many
v_gene: TRBV6-1
j_gene: TRBJ2-5
d_gene: TRBD2
CDR3aa: CASSTTSGIPETQYF
CDR3nt: TGTGCCAGCAGCACGACTAGCGGGATTCCTGAGACCCAGTACTTC

abundance: once
v_gene: TRBV19
j_gene: TRBJ1-4
d_gene: -
CDR3aa: CASSTNEKLFF
CDR3nt: TGTGCCAGTAGCACTAATGAAAAACTGTTTTTT

abundance: many
v_gene: TRBV15
j_gene: TRBJ1-2
d_gene: -
CDR3aa: CATSRAQENYGYTF
CDR3nt: TGTGCCACCAGCAGAGCACAAGAAAACTATGGCTACACCTTC

abundance: many
v_gene: TRBV24-1
j_gene: TRBJ2-1
d_gene: TRBD1
CDR3aa: CATSDLIDRGDEQFF
CDR3nt: TGTGCCACCAGTGATTTGATAGACAGGGGCGATGAGCAGTTCTTC

abundance: -
v_gene: TRBV7-9
j_gene: TRBJ1-2
d_gene: -
CDR3aa: CASSPGQGYTF
CDR3nt: TGTGCCAGCAGCCCCGGACAAGGCTACACCTTC

abundance: few
v_gene: TRBV6-2/TRBV6-3
j_gene: TRBJ1-2
d_gene: -
CDR3aa: CASSSLTTALGYTF
CDR3nt: TGTGCCAGCAGTTCCCTTACCACAGCCTTGGGCTACACCTTC

abundance: -
v_gene: TRBV30
j_gene: TRBJ1-1
d_gene: -
CDR3aa: CAWSGIDRFSPEAFF
CDR3nt: TGTGCCTGGAGCGGAATAGACAGATTTTCACCTGAAGCTTTCTTT

abundance: many
v_gene: TRBV28
j_gene: TRBJ1-1
d_gene: -
CDR3aa: CASINPGRNTEAFF
CDR3nt: TGTGCCAGCATAAACCCGGGCCGAAACACTGAAGCTTTCTTT

abundance: many
v_gene: TRBV5-1
j_gene: TRBJ2-7
d_gene: -
CDR3aa: CASSASRYEQYF
CDR3nt: TGCGCCAGCAGCGCGTCGCGCTACGAGCAGTACTTC

abundance: many
v_gene: TRBV28
j_gene: TRBJ2-1
d_gene: TRBD2
CDR3aa: CASSTTSGGANEQFF
CDR3nt: TGTGCCAGCAGTACGACTAGCGGGGGGGCCAATGAGCAGTTCTTC

abundance: -
v_gene: TRBV28
j_gene: TRBJ1-6
d_gene: -
CDR3aa: CASSYPGTYNSPLHF
CDR3nt: TGTGCCAGCAGTTATCCGGGAACTTATAATTCACCCCTCCACTTT

abundance: many
v_gene: TRBV9
j_gene: TRBJ2-1
d_gene: TRBD2
CDR3aa: CASSGPGLAGGGEYNEQFF
CDR3nt: TGTGCCAGCAGTGGCCCGGGACTAGCGGGAGGGGGAGAATACAATGAGCAGTTCTTC

abundance: many
v_gene: TRBV5-1
j_gene: TRBJ2-7
d_gene: TRBD2
CDR3aa: CASRNGTSGVYEQYF
CDR3nt: TGCGCCAGCAGAAATGGGACTAGCGGGGTCTACGAGCAGTACTTC

abundance: many
v_gene: TRBV13
j_gene: TRBJ2-7
d_gene: -
CDR3aa: CASLEMGENYEQYF
CDR3nt: TGTGCCAGCCTAGAAATGGGAGAAAACTACGAGCAGTACTTC

abundance: once
v_gene: TRBV20-1
j_gene: TRBJ2-1
d_gene: -
CDR3aa: CSARGWDSSYNEQFF
CDR3nt: TGCAGTGCTAGGGGGTGGGACTCCTCCTACAATGAGCAGTTCTTC

abundance: -
v_gene: TRBV12-3/TRBV12-4
j_gene: TRBJ1-5
d_gene: TRBD1
CDR3aa: CASSLGTGVNQPQHF
CDR3nt: TGTGCCAGCAGTTTAGGGACAGGGGTCAATCAGCCCCAGCATTTT

abundance: many
v_gene: TRBV6-1
j_gene: TRBJ1-4
d_gene: -
CDR3aa: CASSRDGAANEKLFF
CDR3nt: TGTGCCAGCAGTCGGGACGGGGCGGCTAATGAAAAACTGTTTTTT

abundance: many
v_gene: TRBV5-5
j_gene: TRBJ1-5
d_gene: -
CDR3aa: CASSLMPLPRDQPQHF
CDR3nt: TGTGCCAGCAGCTTGATGCCCCTCCCGAGGGATCAGCCCCAGCATTTT

abundance: few
v_gene: TRBV9
j_gene: TRBJ1-4
d_gene: -
CDR3aa: CASSVGGINEKLFF
CDR3nt: TGTGCCAGCAGCGTAGGGGGGATTAATGAAAAACTGTTTTTT

abundance: many
v_gene: TRBV14
j_gene: TRBJ2-7
d_gene: TRBD2
CDR3aa: CASSRGLAPFSYEQYF
CDR3nt: TGTGCCAGCAGCCGCGGACTAGCGCCATTCTCCTACGAGCAGTACTTC

abundance: -
v_gene: TRBV12-3/TRBV12-4
j_gene: TRBJ2-2
d_gene: -
CDR3aa: CASKFDSYAGELFF
CDR3nt: TGTGCCAGCAAATTTGACAGTTACGCCGGGGAGCTGTTTTTT

abundance: many
v_gene: TRBV7-3
j_gene: TRBJ2-3
d_gene: -
CDR3aa: CASSSIPIRGPGADTQYF
CDR3nt: TGTGCCAGCAGCTCCATCCCCATTAGGGGACCCGGCGCAGATACGCAGTATTTT

abundance: many
v_gene: TRBV15
j_gene: TRBJ1-2
d_gene: -
CDR3aa: CATSTESNYGYTF
CDR3nt: TGTGCCACCAGCACGGAAAGCAACTATGGCTACACCTTC

abundance: -
v_gene: TRBV5-1
j_gene: TRBJ2-1
d_gene: -
CDR3aa: CASSMNTNNEQFF
CDR3nt: TGCGCCAGCAGCATGAACACCAACAATGAGCAGTTCTTC

abundance: -
v_gene: TRBV6-5
j_gene: TRBJ1-3
d_gene: TRBD1
CDR3aa: CASSLSGTGGNTIYF
CDR3nt: TGTGCCAGCAGTTTATCCGGGACAGGGGGAAACACCATATATTTT

abundance: medium-sized
v_gene: TRBV20-1
j_gene: TRBJ1-2
d_gene: -
CDR3aa: CSASLDFYGYTF
CDR3nt: TGCAGTGCTAGTCTCGACTTCTATGGCTACACCTTC

abundance: many
v_gene: TRBV5-1
j_gene: TRBJ1-2
d_gene: -
CDR3aa: CASSLGSVRDNYGYTF
CDR3nt: TGCGCCAGCAGCTTGGGCTCGGTCCGGGATAACTATGGCTACACCTTC

abundance: many
v_gene: TRBV6-1
j_gene: TRBJ1-1
d_gene: -
CDR3aa: CASSHWGLTKQNTEAFF
CDR3nt: TGTGCCAGCAGTCATTGGGGTCTCACGAAACAGAACACTGAAGCTTTCTTT

abundance: -
v_gene: TRBV6-2/TRBV6-3
j_gene: TRBJ2-3
d_gene: -
CDR3aa: CASIHGGLAGDTQYF
CDR3nt: TGTGCCAGCATACACGGCGGGCTAGCTGGAGATACGCAGTATTTT

abundance: -
v_gene: TRBV28
j_gene: TRBJ2-7
d_gene: -
CDR3aa: CASSLWDEQYF
CDR3nt: TGTGCCAGCAGTTTATGGGACGAGCAGTACTTC

abundance: many
v_gene: TRBV15
j_gene: TRBJ1-5
d_gene: -
CDR3aa: CATSRQSSNQPQHF
CDR3nt: TGTGCCACCAGCAGACAGAGTAGCAATCAGCCCCAGCATTTT

abundance: many
v_gene: TRBV20-1
j_gene: TRBJ2-3
d_gene: -
CDR3aa: CSAYLVGSTDTQYF
CDR3nt: TGCAGTGCTTACCTCGTGGGTAGCACAGATACGCAGTATTTT